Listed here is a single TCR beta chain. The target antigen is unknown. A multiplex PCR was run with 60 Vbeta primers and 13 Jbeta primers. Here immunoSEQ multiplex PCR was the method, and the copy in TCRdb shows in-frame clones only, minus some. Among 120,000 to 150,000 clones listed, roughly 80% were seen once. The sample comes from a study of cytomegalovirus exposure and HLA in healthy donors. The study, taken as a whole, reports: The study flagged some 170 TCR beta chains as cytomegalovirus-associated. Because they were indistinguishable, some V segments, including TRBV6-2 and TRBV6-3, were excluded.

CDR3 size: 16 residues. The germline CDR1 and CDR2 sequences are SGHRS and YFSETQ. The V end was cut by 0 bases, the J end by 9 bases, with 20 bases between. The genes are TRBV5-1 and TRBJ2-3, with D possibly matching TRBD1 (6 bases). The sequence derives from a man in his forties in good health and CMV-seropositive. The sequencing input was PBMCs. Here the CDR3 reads CASSLEGIAPQGTQYF. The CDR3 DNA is TGCGCCAGCAGCTTGGAGGGAATAGCGCCGCAGGGGACGCAGTATTTT.